The table lists the clone carrying this T cell receptor (beta chain) with a few counts. This record belongs to a study of beta chain features in type 1 diabetes. Every isolated RNA sample was fully reverse transcribed, so sequencing captured expressed TCRB transcripts. Here immunoSEQ multiplex PCR was the method, and the copy in TCRdb shows in-frame clones only, minus some. Of fewer than 200,000 clones detected, about 7.3% appear once; the ten largest clones hold 0.65%. CDR3 size: 17 residues. Germline loops: CDR1 LGHNA, CDR2 YSLEER. J was trimmed by 2 bases and V by 0 bases; bases with no gene match: 7.

V gene TRBV4-3 combines with J gene TRBJ2-7, with 10 bases identical to TRBD1. The receptor was derived from a man younger than 35 in good health. Sequenced sample: central memory CD4+ T cells from blood. CDR3 sequence reads: CASSQDILGTGAYEQYF. CDR3 bases: TGCGCCAGCAGCCAAGATATTCTAGGGACAGGGGCCTACGAGCAGTACTTC.